Presented here are 21 T cell receptor beta chains from one specimen sequenced in a study of cytomegalovirus exposure and HLA in healthy donors. The PCR used 60 Vbeta and 13 Jbeta primers. Sequencing was performed with immunoSEQ multiplex PCR; in TCRdb, only in-frame clones are kept and a portion is missing. The sample includes about 250,000 clones, about four fifths of them seen just once. The specimen was PBMCs. The receptors come from a girl aged 2 to 10 in good health and CMV-seronegative.

This chain joins TRBV30 and TRBJ1-5; 8 bases map to TRBD1. With 1 base clipped from V and 7 bases from J, the junction kept 3 bases outside the gene matches. This CDR3 has 13 residues. Germline-derived CDR1 and CDR2 are GTSNPN and SVGIG (reference sequence). The CDR3 is CAWSEDRVQPQHF. DNA of the CDR3: TGTGCCTGGAGTGAGGACAGGGTGCAGCCCCAGCATTTT. Drawing the rest from reference TRBV30 and TRBJ1-5, the complete variable domain is SQTIHQWPATLVQPVGSPLSLECTVEGTSNPNLYWYRQAAGRGLQLLFYSVGIGQISSEVPQNLSASRPQDRQFILSSKKLLLSDSGFYLCAWSEDRVQPQHFGDGTRLSIL.

The rearrangement uses TRBV30 and TRBJ1-2; 11 bases match TRBD1. Germline CDR1 and CDR2: GTSNPN and SVGIG (reference sequence). This CDR3 spans 15 amino acids. V trimming: 2 bases; J trimming: 4 bases; junction bases outside the gene matches: 6. CDR3 nucleotides: TGTGCCTGGAGTACGGGGACAGGGGGGGGCTATGGCTACACCTTC. This translates into CAWSTGTGGGYGYTF.

The gene calls are TRBV5-4 and TRBJ2-2; TRBD2 is a possible D gene (6 bases). The CDR3 sequence is 17 residues long. Trimming cost V 1 base and J 4 bases, with 17 bases left between them. Germline-derived CDR1 and CDR2 are SGHNT and YYREEE (reference sequence). CDR3 loop: CASSLRVADGGTGELFF. CDR3 sequence (DNA): TGTGCCAGCAGCTTGAGGGTTGCGGACGGGGGCACCGGGGAGCTGTTTTTT.

The genes are TRBV5-1 and TRBJ2-1; 12 bases are a match to TRBD2. The V gene end was trimmed by 4 bases and the J gene end by 1 base; junction bases not matched to a gene: 15. In germline, CDR1 is SGHRS, CDR2 YFSETQ. This CDR3 is 20 amino acids long. The CDR3 DNA reads as TGCGCCAGCAGCCCGCCTAGCGGGAGGGCCGTAACGGGGTCCTACAATGAGCAGTTCTTC. Protein: CASSPPSGRAVTGSYNEQFF. Filled out from reference TRBV5-1 and TRBJ2-1, the complete variable domain reads KAGVTQTPRYLIKTRGQQVTLSCSPISGHRSVSWYQQTPGQGLQFLFEYFSETQRNKGNFPGRFSGRQFSNSRSEMNVSTLELGDSALYLCASSPPSGRAVTGSYNEQFFGPGTRLTVL.

For the CDR3, the DNA is TGTGCCAGCAGTAGGACTAGCAGCTACAATGAGCAGTTCTTC. It translates to CASSRTSSYNEQFF. The chain uses TRBV6-5 and TRBJ2-1; 8 bases align to TRBD2. Germline loops: CDR1 MNHEY, CDR2 SVGAGI. This CDR3 has 14 amino acids. V was clipped by 5 bases and J by 3 bases; unmatched bases: 3.

The chain employs TRBV15 and TRBJ2-1; the match to TRBD2 covers 11 bases. Trimming removed 2 bases from V and 4 bases from J; junction bases left unmatched: 7. The CDR3 runs to 17 residues. Germline V CDR1 and CDR2: LNHNV, YYDKDF (reference sequence). CDR3 nucleotides: TGTGCCACCAGCAGACCGGGACTAGCGGCCCTTTACAATGAGCAGTTCTTC. Its protein product is CATSRPGLAALYNEQFF.

The genes are TRBV27 and TRBJ2-2, with 7 bases fitting TRBD2. The CDR3 length is 17 residues. V shed 5 bases and J 2 bases; nucleotides not matched to a gene: 11. From germline, CDR1 is MNHEY and CDR2 SMNVEV (reference sequence). CDR3 nucleotide sequence: TGTGCCAGCAGTCCCTTGATCGCGGGGGATAACACCGGGGAGCTGTTTTTT. It yields the protein CASSPLIAGDNTGELFF.

On this clone itself: The sample holds other DNA sequences that translate to the same CDR3. This chain uses TRBV30 with TRBJ1-5; TRBD1 might be the D (6 bases). The CDR3 loop spans 16 amino acids. Deletions cut 2 bases from V and 2 bases from J, with 16 bases between. Germline V CDR1 and CDR2: GTSNPN, SVGIG (reference sequence). Written as DNA, the CDR3 is TGTGCCTGGAGTCTGATGGGATACAGGGGCAATCAGCCCCAGCATTTT. It is translated as CAWSLMGYRGNQPQHF.

This clone has a handful of counts. CDR3: CASSKGQDEQYF. Written as DNA, the CDR3 is TGTGCCAGCAGCAAAGGACAGGACGAGCAGTACTTC. V and J are TRBV21-1 and TRBJ2-7; no DNA check was done on the table's D call, TRBD1. TRBV21-1 is reported as a pseudogene. This CDR3 is 12 amino acids long.

This clone was recorded once. This chain links TRBV11-1 with TRBJ2-7, with D uncertain. The CDR3 contains 16 residues. V lost 2 bases to trimming and J lost 5 bases, with 19 bases between them. Germline V gene sequence: CDR1 SGHAT, CDR2 FQDESV (reference sequence). CDR3 sequence reads: CASSLKRDPALDEQYF. DNA for the CDR3: TGTGCCAGCAGCTTAAAGCGAGACCCGGCCCTGGACGAGCAGTACTTC.

The chain couples TRBV4-1 to TRBJ1-3, with D unresolved. The CDR3 runs to 16 residues. Trimming shortened V by 4 bases and J by 0 bases, and 13 bases separated the two germline ends. Germline values: CDR1 MGHRA, CDR2 YSYEKL. In DNA form, the CDR3 reads TGCGCCAGCAGCCTTAACCCGGTGAGCTCTGGAAACACCATATATTTT. This codes for CASSLNPVSSGNTIYF.

This chain joins TRBV4-2 and TRBJ2-7; a possible D gene is TRBD2 (5 bases). This CDR3 has 16 residues. The germline CDR1 and CDR2 sequences are LGHNA and YNFKEQ. Trimming took 1 base from V and 2 from J, leaving 15 bases between them. The CDR3 nucleotides read TGTGCCAGCAGCCAAGCCCCGGGAAGAAACGCCTACGAGCAGTACTTC. Protein: CASSQAPGRNAYEQYF.

This chain joins TRBV19 and TRBJ1-2; possible D gene TRBD1, 5 bases. The germline V and J ends were trimmed by 3 bases and 8 bases, with 13 bases remaining between them. Germline CDR1 reads LNHDA; CDR2 reads SQIVND (reference sequence). This CDR3 has 13 amino acids. The DNA for the CDR3 is TGTGCCAGTAGTATCTCCAGGGAATCCGGCTACACCTTC. Its translation is CASSISRESGYTF.

J is TRBJ1-1 and V is TRBV7-9, with 7 bases lining up with TRBD1. This CDR3 is 13 amino acids long. Germline assignment: CDR1 SEHNR and CDR2 FQNEAQ (reference sequence). J lost 4 bases, V lost 7 bases, and 6 bases had no gene match. CDR3 region: CASKRQGPTEAFF. CDR3 bases: TGTGCCAGCAAGAGACAGGGCCCCACTGAAGCTTTCTTT.

This chain uses TRBV5-1 with TRBJ1-1; D is unresolved. V lost 0 bases and J 3 bases, leaving 9 bases between the germline ends. CDR1 is SGHRS and CDR2 is YFSETQ in the germline V gene. This CDR3 has 14 amino acids. The CDR3 reads CASSLVGGDTEAFF. CDR3 bases: TGCGCCAGCAGCTTGGTTGGCGGAGACACTGAAGCTTTCTTT.

This sequence joins TRBV12-5 and TRBJ1-1; a weak D match, TRBD1 (6 bases). The CDR3 sequence is 15 residues long. Germline V gene sequence: CDR1 LGHNT, CDR2 FRNRAP. Trimming pared 1 base from V and 3 bases from J, leaving 12 bases between. Here the CDR3 reads CASGLGQVGDTEAFF. CDR3 nucleotides: TGTGCTAGTGGTTTGGGACAGGTTGGGGACACTGAAGCTTTCTTT.

The chain links TRBV5-1 to TRBJ2-3; D gene ambiguous. Germline CDR1 is SGHRS and CDR2 is YFSETQ. The CDR3 is 13 residues long. V dropped 4 bases and J dropped 5 bases, with 11 bases sitting between them. CDR3 in DNA: TGCGCCAGCAGCCGCACCACGGTAGATACGCAGTATTTT. Protein: CASSRTTVDTQYF. Looking up the rest from reference TRBV5-1 and TRBJ2-3 gives the full variable domain: KAGVTQTPRYLIKTRGQQVTLSCSPISGHRSVSWYQQTPGQGLQFLFEYFSETQRNKGNFPGRFSGRQFSNSRSEMNVSTLELGDSALYLCASSRTTVDTQYFGPGTRLTVL.

About this clone: At one end, the junction sequence differs from germline, possibly due to a read error. This chain joins TRBV7-9 and TRBJ2-1; D uncertain. This CDR3 region has 12 residues. The germline V gene has CDR1 SEHNR and CDR2 FQNEAQ (reference sequence). In DNA, the CDR3 is TGTTCCAGCAGCTTAGTTGGAGATGAGCAGTTCTTC. It translates to CSSSLVGDEQFF.

J is TRBJ2-2 and V is TRBV5-4; TRBD2 aligns across 7 bases. V lost 4 bases and J lost 5; bases outside the gene matches: 11. CDR1 and CDR2 (germline): SGHNT, YYREEE (reference sequence). This CDR3 is 16 amino acids long. CDR3 DNA: TGTGCCAGCAGCCCCCCCGGGACTACATTGACCGGGGAGCTGTTTTTT. It yields the protein CASSPPGTTLTGELFF.

V gene TRBV9 combines with J gene TRBJ2-5; D is unclear. The CDR3 is 14 amino acids. V was clipped by 2 bases and J by 2 bases, with 10 bases between them. Per germline, CDR1 SGDLS and CDR2 YYNGEE. CDR3 DNA: TGTGCCAGCAGCGTCACCGGGTTACAAGAGACCCAGTACTTC. Its protein product is CASSVTGLQETQYF.

The V and J genes are TRBV2 and TRBJ1-2; TRBD1 might be the D (5 bases). V dropped 6 bases and J dropped 10 bases, with 18 bases sitting between them. The CDR3 has 13 residues. Looked up from germline, CDR1 is SNHLY and CDR2 is FYNNEI. This chain's CDR3 is CASRRGTAGDYTF. The CDR3 DNA reads TGTGCCAGCAGGAGGGGCACCGCGGGAGACTACACCTTC.